The clone carrying this T cell receptor beta chain occurred a few times. This specimen comes from a study of cytomegalovirus exposure and HLA in healthy donors. V lost 0 bases to trimming and J lost 4 bases; unmatched junction nucleotides: 2. The CDR3 length is 16 residues. Germline V lookup: CDR1 SGHRS, CDR2 YFSETQ. Both 60 Vbeta primers and 13 Jbeta primers went into the PCR. Method: immunoSEQ multiplex PCR; TCRdb's copy keeps in-frame clones and lacks some. The sample has 150,000 to 200,000 clones, 80% seen once; the top ten hold 5.7%. The TCR comes from a man aged 35-49 years in good health and CMV-seronegative. This chain uses TRBV5-1 with TRBJ2-1; the match to TRBD2 covers 12 bases. Sequenced input: PBMCs. DNA of the CDR3: TGCGCCAGCAGCTTGGGCGGACTAGCGGGGTACAATGAGCAGTTCTTC. It yields the protein CASSLGGLAGYNEQFF.